These 18 T cell receptor beta chains share one sample of origin, sequenced in a study of blood T cell repertoires in COVID-19. Libraries were prepared by immunoSEQ multiplex PCR; TCRdb keeps only in-frame clonotypes and omits some of them. The repertoire holds under 300,000 clones, with 65% to 90% as singletons. The sequencing sample was made of peripheral blood. Every receptor here comes from a human donor in a cohort sampled during active COVID-19.

This chain uses TRBV4-3 with TRBJ2-4; 10 bases map to TRBD2. With V trimmed by 3 bases and J by 9 bases, 5 bases remained unmatched. This CDR3 spans 14 amino acids. Germline V gene lookup returns CDR1 LGHNA and CDR2 YSLEER. For the CDR3, the DNA is TGCGCCAGCAGCCAGTCACTAGCGGGGATCATTCAGTACTTC. It is translated as CASSQSLAGIIQYF.

The chain combines TRBV12-5 with TRBJ2-7, with 8 bases lining up with TRBD2. Germline trimming cut 6 bases from V and 9 bases from J; bases unmatched to any gene: 7. From germline, CDR1 is LGHNT and CDR2 FRNRAP. The CDR3 runs to 12 residues. CDR3 loop: CASGLAGFVQYF. The CDR3 DNA reads as TGTGCTAGTGGCTTAGCGGGATTTGTGCAGTACTTC.

This clone was seen only once. The chain combines TRBV30 with TRBJ1-1; TRBD1 matches at 7 bases. The CDR3 consists of 14 residues. The V gene end was trimmed by 8 bases and the J gene end by 0 bases; junction bases not matched to a gene: 9. Germline V CDR1 and CDR2: GTSNPN, SVGIG (reference sequence). The CDR3 spells CARQGSLMNTEAFF. The CDR3 DNA follows: TGTGCCCGACAGGGTTCCTTGATGAACACTGAAGCTTTCTTT.

V gene TRBV15 combines with J gene TRBJ1-4; 9 bases align to TRBD1. The CDR3 runs to 16 residues. Unmatched junction bases numbered 10, after V lost 3 bases and J lost 8 bases. CDR1 is LNHNV and CDR2 is YYDKDF in the germline V gene (reference sequence). The CDR3 region is CATSSLSGTGNEKLFF. The CDR3 nucleotides read TGTGCCACCAGCAGTCTTTCCGGGACAGGGAACGAAAAACTGTTTTTT.

This sequence joins TRBV5-4 and TRBJ2-7; 9 nucleotides line up with TRBD2. The junction had 5 bases not matched to a gene; V was cut back by 5 bases and J by 5 bases. CDR3 size: 13 residues. Germline CDR1 is SGHNT and CDR2 is YYREEE (reference sequence). This CDR3 is CASRGSGSHEQYF. The CDR3 bases are TGTGCCAGCAGGGGTAGCGGGAGCCACGAGCAGTACTTC.

This clone was picked up a small number of times. The chain joins TRBV24-1 to TRBJ1-2; 7 bases agree with TRBD1. Unmatched junction bases numbered 10, after V lost 4 bases and J lost 3 bases. CDR3 length: 16 amino acids. Germline values: CDR1 KGHDR, CDR2 SFDVKD. The CDR3 nucleotides are TGTGCCACCAGTGAGAGACAGGGTCCTAGTCACTATGGCTACACCTTC. Translated, it gives CATSERQGPSHYGYTF.

J is TRBJ2-7 and V is TRBV7-9, with D possibly being TRBD2 (5 bases). This CDR3 is built from 17 residues. V dropped 6 bases and J dropped 0 bases, with 21 bases sitting between them. The germline V gene encodes CDR1 SEHNR and CDR2 FQNEAQ (reference sequence). The CDR3 spells CASSPPRSGMSSYEQYF. For the CDR3, the DNA is TGTGCCAGCAGTCCCCCTCGCTCCGGGATGAGCTCCTACGAGCAGTACTTC.

CDR3 DNA: TGTGCCAGCAGCCTAACGATGGACAGTGCCTACGAGCAGTACTTC. It encodes CASSLTMDSAYEQYF. V usage is TRBV11-2 and J usage is TRBJ2-7; D possibly corresponds to TRBD1 (6 bases). The V and J ends lost 5 bases and 2 bases respectively, with 16 bases between them. Germline lookup yields CDR1 SGHAT and CDR2 FQNNGV. The CDR3 is 15 amino acids.

V is TRBV5-1 and J is TRBJ2-3; D unresolved. CDR1 and CDR2 from the germline V gene are SGHRS and YFSETQ. This CDR3 has 13 amino acids. The V end was cut by 4 bases, the J end by 5 bases, with 11 bases between. The CDR3 spells CASSPSGEDTQYF. DNA for the CDR3: TGCGCCAGCAGCCCCTCGGGTGAAGATACGCAGTATTTT.

The chain links TRBV7-9 to TRBJ1-5; 7 bases fit TRBD1. Germline CDR1 and CDR2: SEHNR and FQNEAQ (reference sequence). The CDR3 length is 15 residues. V dropped 1 base and J dropped 6; count of bases not matched to a gene: 6. The chain's CDR3 is CASSLGQGVSQPQHF. The CDR3 DNA sequence: TGTGCCAGCAGCTTAGGACAGGGAGTTAGTCAGCCCCAGCATTTT.

The CDR3 loop reads CASSPWDRGNTIYF. In nucleotides, the CDR3 is TGTGCCAGCAGTCCGTGGGACAGAGGAAACACCATATATTTT. This chain joins TRBV2 and TRBJ1-3; 7 nucleotides agree with TRBD1. The V and J ends lost 5 bases and 4 bases, in that order; junction bases with no gene match: 5. The CDR3 length is 14 residues. The V gene's germline CDR1 is SNHLY and CDR2 FYNNEI.

The rearrangement links TRBV19 to TRBJ2-7, with 9 bases that match TRBD2. The trim removed 3 bases at V and 3 bases at J, leaving 6 bases unmatched. This CDR3 region has 15 residues. CDR1 is LNHDA and CDR2 is SQIVND in the germline V gene (reference sequence). As DNA, the CDR3 is TGTGCCAGTAGTATCGGAGCGGGGGGAGACTACGAGCAGTACTTC. Its protein is CASSIGAGGDYEQYF.

The chain has TRBV5-1 and TRBJ1-6; 8 nucleotides agree with TRBD1. V trimming: 0 bases; J trimming: 13 bases; junction bases outside the gene matches: 12. The length of the CDR3 is 16 residues. Germline lookup yields CDR1 SGHRS and CDR2 YFSETQ. DNA for the CDR3: TGCGCCAGCAGCTTGGTGGTAGGGACAGGATATCAGCCCCTCCACTTT. Protein product: CASSLVVGTGYQPLHF. The complete variable domain, with remaining parts taken from reference TRBV5-1 and TRBJ1-6, reads KAGVTQTPRYLIKTRGQQVTLSCSPISGHRSVSWYQQTPGQGLQFLFEYFSETQRNKGNFPGRFSGRQFSNSRSEMNVSTLELGDSALYLCASSLVVGTGYQPLHFGNGTRLTVT.

This chain joins TRBV6-5 and TRBJ2-7, with a tentative D call TRBD1 (7 bases). The CDR3 runs to 14 residues. V was clipped by 2 bases and J by 3 bases, with 11 bases between them. CDR1 MNHEY and CDR2 SVGAGI come from the germline V gene. CDR3 in amino acids: CASSYAGGFYEQYF. The CDR3, as DNA: TGTGCCAGCAGTTACGCAGGGGGGTTCTACGAGCAGTACTTC.

CDR3 DNA: TGTGCCAGCAGCTCCCCCGGCGGGAGAGTACCCGAGCAGTACTTC. Amino acids: CASSSPGGRVPEQYF. This chain joins TRBV27 and TRBJ2-7; the match to TRBD2 covers 7 bases. This CDR3 is built from 15 residues. Germline CDR1 MNHEY, CDR2 SMNVEV (reference sequence). The V gene end was trimmed by 6 bases and the J gene end by 6 bases; junction bases not matched to a gene: 14.

The rearrangement joins TRBV5-1 to TRBJ2-1, with 12 bases matching TRBD2. The CDR3 has 18 residues. Trimming removed 4 bases from V and 7 bases from J; junction bases left unmatched: 15. CDR1 and CDR2 (germline): SGHRS, YFSETQ. The CDR3 region is CASSPLALGLAGPNEQFF. The CDR3 nucleotides read TGCGCCAGCAGCCCTTTAGCCCTCGGACTAGCGGGGCCGAATGAGCAGTTCTTC.

The chain links TRBV6-2 or TRBV6-3 to TRBJ2-5, with D possibly matching TRBD1 (5 bases). This CDR3 region has 16 residues. In germline, CDR1 is MNHEY, CDR2 SVGEGT. V dropped 0 bases and J dropped 7 bases, with 18 bases sitting between them. The CDR3 spells CASSYSSFPDKGTQYF. The CDR3, as DNA: TGTGCCAGCAGTTACTCGAGTTTTCCGGACAAGGGGACCCAGTACTTC.

The rearrangement uses TRBV15 and TRBJ2-3; 7 bases align to TRBD1. Germline CDR1 reads LNHNV; CDR2 reads YYDKDF (reference sequence). The CDR3 contains 19 residues. Losses at the gene ends were 0 bases for V and 0 bases for J; bases not matched to a gene: 12. The CDR3 DNA follows: TGTGCCACCAGCAGAGATGGGACAGTAGGAAGGGCTAGCACAGATACGCAGTATTTT. Amino acid sequence: CATSRDGTVGRASTDTQYF.